Below are 19 T cell receptor beta chains sequenced from a single sample in a study of blood T cell repertoires in COVID-19. Sequencing was performed with immunoSEQ multiplex PCR; in TCRdb, only in-frame clones are kept and a portion is missing. This sample has about 350,000 clones, with less than 90% found just once. The material sequenced was PBMCs or T cells enriched from blood (not recorded which). The receptors were sampled from a woman younger than 45 who had recovered from COVID-19.

Many counts were recorded for this clone. The chain joins TRBV10-1 to TRBJ2-7; the D gene is possibly TRBD2 (6 bases). The CDR3 covers 13 residues. The germline gives CDR1 WNHNN, CDR2 SYGVQD (reference sequence). With 0 bases removed from V and 6 bases from J, the gap between germline ends came to 9 bases. The CDR3 DNA sequence: TGCGCCAGCAGTGAGTCAGGAGGGTCCGAGCAGTACTTC. It yields the protein CASSESGGSEQYF.

The V and J genes are TRBV27 and TRBJ1-1; D gene unclear. CDR1 is MNHEY and CDR2 is SMNVEV in the germline V gene (reference sequence). The CDR3 runs to 12 residues. Between the trimmed V and J ends, which lost 1 base and 7 bases, there was a span of 7 bases. CDR3: CASSLLSGEAFF. Here the CDR3 DNA reads TGTGCCAGCAGTTTATTATCGGGTGAAGCTTTCTTT.

The chain recombines TRBV7-6 with TRBJ2-1; TRBD1 aligns across 9 bases. V dropped 4 bases and J dropped 8; count of bases not matched to a gene: 12. The CDR3 consists of 16 residues. CDR1 is SGHVS and CDR2 is FNYEAQ in the germline V gene. The DNA for the CDR3 is TGTGCCAGCAGCTATCGGGCGGACAGGGGCTCCGATGAGCAGTTCTTC. Translating it yields CASSYRADRGSDEQFF.

The genes are TRBV27 and TRBJ2-3; 7 bases line up with TRBD2. Germline CDR1 is MNHEY and CDR2 is SMNVEV (reference sequence). Germline trimming cut 3 bases from V and 1 base from J; bases unmatched to any gene: 7. This CDR3 is built from 16 residues. The CDR3 protein is CASSFLRGVGTDTQYF. The CDR3 bases are TGTGCCAGCAGTTTTCTCCGGGGGGTGGGCACAGATACGCAGTATTTT.

This chain connects TRBV11-2 to TRBJ2-5; D unresolved. Trimming took off 1 base at V and 4 bases at J, with 7 bases between the two ends. The CDR3 extends over 13 amino acids. From germline, CDR1 is SGHAT and CDR2 FQNNGV. CDR3 protein: CASSLVLRETQYF. The DNA of the CDR3 is TGTGCCAGCAGCTTAGTCCTACGAGAGACCCAGTACTTC. The full variable domain, with the rest looked up from reference TRBV11-2 and TRBJ2-5, is EAGVAQSPRYKIIEKRQSVAFWCNPISGHATLYWYQQILGQGPKLLIQFQNNGVVDDSQLPKDRFSAERLKGVDSTLKIQPAKLEDSAVYLCASSLVLRETQYFGPGTRLLVL.

In its sample, this clone was seen a few times. This chain joins TRBV2 and TRBJ2-7, with 7 bases fitting TRBD2. The germline gives CDR1 SNHLY, CDR2 FYNNEI. This CDR3 is built from 17 residues. Unmatched junction bases numbered 14, after V lost 1 base and J lost 5 bases. CDR3 amino acids: CASSEDRNRRAGNEQYF. As DNA, the CDR3 is TGTGCCAGCAGTGAAGATCGGAATCGCCGAGCGGGGAACGAGCAGTACTTC.

The chain joins TRBV27 to TRBJ1-1, with D possibly being TRBD1 (5 bases). Germline lookup yields CDR1 MNHEY and CDR2 SMNVEV (reference sequence). V was clipped by 5 bases and J by 5 bases, with 15 bases between them. CDR3 length equals 14 residues. CDR3 sequence reads: CASSPYGGETEAFF. CDR3 sequence (DNA): TGTGCCAGCAGTCCGTACGGGGGGGAGACTGAAGCTTTCTTT.

This clone was picked up a small number of times. The rearrangement joins TRBV3-1 (or the pseudogene TRBV3-2) to TRBJ1-4; the D gene is possibly TRBD1 (5 bases). CDR1 is LGHDT and CDR2 is YNNKEL in the germline V gene (reference sequence). V lost 0 bases, J lost 10 bases, and 9 bases lay in between. CDR3 length: 13 amino acids. The CDR3 nucleotides are TGTGCCAGCAGCCAAGACAGGGAGGGAAAACTGTTTTTT. Encoded protein: CASSQDREGKLFF.

The chain employs TRBV28 and TRBJ2-3; 7 nucleotides line up with TRBD1. The germline V gene has CDR1 MDHEN and CDR2 SYDVKM. V dropped 5 bases and J dropped 0; count of bases not matched to a gene: 17. The CDR3 totals 19 residues. The CDR3 DNA sequence: TGTGCCAGCAGTAGCACAGGGGTCCTTTTTGGGCGGAGCACAGATACGCAGTATTTT. It yields the protein CASSSTGVLFGRSTDTQYF.

The chain carries TRBV6-2 or TRBV6-3 and TRBJ1-1; TRBD1 matches at 8 bases. This CDR3 spans 16 amino acids. With V trimmed by 0 bases and J by 3 bases, 6 bases remained unmatched. The germline V gene has CDR1 MNHEY and CDR2 SVGEGT. The CDR3 region has the DNA TGTGCCAGCAGTTACTCCCCCAGGGGGCTTGACACTGAAGCTTTCTTT. Protein product: CASSYSPRGLDTEAFF.

The V call is TRBV7-9, the J call TRBJ2-3; 7 nucleotides line up with TRBD1. V lost 6 bases to trimming and J lost 3 bases; unmatched junction nucleotides: 9. The CDR3 has 15 residues. From germline, CDR1 is SEHNR and CDR2 FQNEAQ (reference sequence). The CDR3 protein is CASRETGVPTDTQYF. As DNA, the CDR3 is TGTGCCAGCAGGGAAACAGGGGTTCCGACAGATACGCAGTATTTT.

This clone was picked up a small number of times. This CDR3 is also generated by other DNA sequences in the sample. This chain connects TRBV28 to TRBJ1-2, with 7 nucleotides matching TRBD1. Germline V gene lookup returns CDR1 MDHEN and CDR2 SYDVKM. The CDR3 runs 13 residues. V lost 3 bases and J lost 4; bases outside the gene matches: 2. CDR3 sequence (DNA): TGTGCCAGCAGTTTCGGGGACAGCTATGGCTACACCTTC. Translating gives CASSFGDSYGYTF.

This chain links TRBV2 with TRBJ2-7, with 8 bases fitting TRBD1. This CDR3 comprises 16 residues. J lost 7 bases, V lost 2 bases, and 13 bases had no gene match. The germline V gene encodes CDR1 SNHLY and CDR2 FYNNEI. CDR3 in amino acids: CASSESPGTGPGEQYF. CDR3 nucleotides: TGTGCCAGCAGTGAAAGTCCAGGGACAGGTCCGGGTGAGCAGTACTTC.

V gene TRBV19 combines with J gene TRBJ1-5; D gene ambiguous. Trimming removed 0 bases at V and 4 bases at J, with 7 bases between. The germline CDR1 and CDR2 sequences are LNHDA and SQIVND (reference sequence). This CDR3 has 14 residues. The CDR3 protein is CASSIDLGNQPQHF. CDR3 DNA: TGTGCCAGTAGTATAGATCTCGGGAATCAGCCCCAGCATTTT.

DNA of the CDR3: TGTGCCAGCAGCGGACAGCTTACCTACAATGAGCAGTTCTTC. Its translation is CASSGQLTYNEQFF. J is TRBJ2-1 and V is TRBV2, with D perhaps matching TRBD1 (6 bases). This CDR3 has 14 amino acids. Looked up from germline, CDR1 is SNHLY and CDR2 is FYNNEI. Trimming cost V 6 bases and J 2 bases, with 11 bases left between them. The variable domain in full, completed from reference TRBV2 and TRBJ2-1, reads EPEVTQTPSHQVTQMGQEVILRCVPISNHLYFYWYRQILGQKVEFLVSFYNNEISEKSEIFDDQFSVERPDGSNFTLKIRSTKLEDSAMYFCASSGQLTYNEQFFGPGTRLTVL.

The chain links TRBV28 to TRBJ1-1; maybe TRBD1 (6 bases). The CDR3 has 15 residues. Germline values: CDR1 MDHEN, CDR2 SYDVKM. V shed 6 bases and J shed 2 bases, with 16 bases lying between them. The CDR3 nucleotides are TGTGCCAGCAGCTATGGGGGAGGGGGTAACACTGAAGCTTTCTTT. Protein sequence: CASSYGGGGNTEAFF.

The rearrangement links TRBV7-2 to TRBJ1-4; a weak D match, TRBD1 (5 bases). V was cut by 2 bases and J by 0 bases, with 7 bases left in between. CDR1 is SGHTA and CDR2 is FQGNSA in the germline V gene. This CDR3 spans 15 amino acids. The CDR3 loop is CASSLQGSTNEKLFF. CDR3 sequence (DNA): TGTGCCAGCAGCTTACAGGGCTCAACTAATGAAAAACTGTTTTTT.

J is TRBJ2-7 and V is TRBV5-1, with 7 bases that match TRBD1. Trimming removed 3 bases from V and 6 bases from J; junction bases left unmatched: 6. Germline assignment: CDR1 SGHRS and CDR2 YFSETQ. This CDR3 comprises 13 residues. The CDR3, as DNA: TGCGCCAGCAGCTCAGGGACAGTTGGCGAGCAGTACTTC. Translated, it gives CASSSGTVGEQYF.

The chain carries TRBV5-1 and TRBJ1-2, with D possibly TRBD1 on 5 matching bases. Looked up from germline, CDR1 is SGHRS and CDR2 is YFSETQ. The CDR3 is 15 amino acids. Between the trimmed V and J ends, which lost 7 bases and 4 bases, there was a span of 20 bases. The CDR3 DNA is TGCGCCAGCCGAATTTGGGCGACAGAAGGCTATGGCTACACCTTC. Translated, it gives CASRIWATEGYGYTF.